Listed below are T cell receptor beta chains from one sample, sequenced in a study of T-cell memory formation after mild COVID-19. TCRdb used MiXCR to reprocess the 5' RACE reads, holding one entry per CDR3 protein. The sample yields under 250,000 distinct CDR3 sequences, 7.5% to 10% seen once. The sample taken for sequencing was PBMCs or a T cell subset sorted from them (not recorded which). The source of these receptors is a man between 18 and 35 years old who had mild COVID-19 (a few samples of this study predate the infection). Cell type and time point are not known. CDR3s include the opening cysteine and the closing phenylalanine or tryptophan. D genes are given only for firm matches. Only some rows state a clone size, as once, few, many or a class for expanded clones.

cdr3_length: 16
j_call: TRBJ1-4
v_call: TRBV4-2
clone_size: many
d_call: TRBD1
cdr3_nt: TGTGCCAGCAGCCTACAGGGGGCGGCCACTAATGAAAAACTGTTTTTT
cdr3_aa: CASSLQGAATNEKLFF

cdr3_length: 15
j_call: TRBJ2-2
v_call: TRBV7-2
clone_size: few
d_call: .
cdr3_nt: TGTGCCAGCAGCTTAGTTCCGGACTTGGTGCGGGAGCTGTTTTTT
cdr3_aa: CASSLVPDLVRELFF

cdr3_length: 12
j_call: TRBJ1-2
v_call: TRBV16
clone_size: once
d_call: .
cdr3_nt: TGTGCCAGCAGCCGTGCCCGGGAAGGCTACACCTTC
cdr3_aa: CASSRAREGYTF

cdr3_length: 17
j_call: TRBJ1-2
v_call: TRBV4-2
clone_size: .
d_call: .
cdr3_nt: TGTGCCAGCAGCGATTCCTCCCGAGGCACAACAAGCGGCGGCTACACCTTC
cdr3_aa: CASSDSSRGTTSGGYTF

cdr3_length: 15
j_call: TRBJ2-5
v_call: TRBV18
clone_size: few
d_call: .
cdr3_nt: TGTGCCAGCTCACCCCGGTCTAGCGAACAAGAGACCCAGTACTTC
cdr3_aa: CASSPRSSEQETQYF

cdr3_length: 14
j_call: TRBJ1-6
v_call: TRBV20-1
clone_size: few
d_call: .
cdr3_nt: TGCAGTGCTAGAGATTTCAGGCTTAATTCACCCCTCCACTTT
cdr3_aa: CSARDFRLNSPLHF

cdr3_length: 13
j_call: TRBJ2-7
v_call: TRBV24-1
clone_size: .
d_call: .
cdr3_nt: TGTGCCACCAGTGACTCCGACAGCCACGAGCAGTACTTC
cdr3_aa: CATSDSDSHEQYF

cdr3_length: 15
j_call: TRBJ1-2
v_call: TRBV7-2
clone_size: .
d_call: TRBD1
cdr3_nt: TGTGCCAGCAGCCGAGACAGGGGGTTGAACTATGGCTACACCTTC
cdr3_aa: CASSRDRGLNYGYTF

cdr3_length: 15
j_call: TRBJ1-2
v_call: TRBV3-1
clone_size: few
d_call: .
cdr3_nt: TGTGCCAGCAGCCAAGATGGTCAAGGCTTTCGCGGCTACACCTTC
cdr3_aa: CASSQDGQGFRGYTF

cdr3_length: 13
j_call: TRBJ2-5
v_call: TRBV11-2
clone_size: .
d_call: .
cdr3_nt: TGTGCCAGCAGCCGACAGGACCTGGGGGCCCAGTACTTC
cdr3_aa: CASSRQDLGAQYF

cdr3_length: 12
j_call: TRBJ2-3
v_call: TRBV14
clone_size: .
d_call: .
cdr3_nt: TGTGCCAGCAGCCAAGGCGGGGCCATGGAGTATTTT
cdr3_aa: CASSQGGAMEYF